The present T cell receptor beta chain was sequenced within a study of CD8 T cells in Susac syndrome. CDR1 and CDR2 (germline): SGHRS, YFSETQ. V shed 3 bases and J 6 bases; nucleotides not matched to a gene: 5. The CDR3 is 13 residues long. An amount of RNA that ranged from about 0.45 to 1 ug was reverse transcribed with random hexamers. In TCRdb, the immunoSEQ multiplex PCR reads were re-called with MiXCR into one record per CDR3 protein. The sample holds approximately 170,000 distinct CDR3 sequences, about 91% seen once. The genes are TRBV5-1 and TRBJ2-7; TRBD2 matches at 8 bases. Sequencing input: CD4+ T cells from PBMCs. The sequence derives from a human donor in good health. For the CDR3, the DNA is TGCGCCAGCAGCTACCAAACTAGCGGCGAGCAGTACTTC. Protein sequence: CASSYQTSGEQYF.